The 5 T cell receptor beta chains below come from one sample, sequenced in a study of T cell responses to AZD1222 COVID-19 vaccine. Produced via immunoSEQ multiplex PCR; TCRdb's table is partial and in-frame only. The sample includes about 200,000 clones, around 94% of them seen just once. The specimen comprised peripheral blood, sampled 28 days after the second dose of the MenACWY control vaccine. These receptors originate from an adult who received the MenACWY meningococcal vaccine as a control.

This chain connects TRBV5-1 to TRBJ2-7, with 10 positions matching TRBD2. The CDR3 extends over 15 amino acids. With V trimmed by 3 bases and J by 4 bases, 7 bases remained unmatched. Germline V gene data show CDR1 as SGHRS and CDR2 as YFSETQ. CDR3 protein: CASSSGTSAYYEQYF. CDR3 DNA: TGCGCCAGCAGCTCCGGGACTAGCGCCTATTACGAGCAGTACTTC.

A single count supports this clone. This chain connects TRBV9 to TRBJ2-3; 13 positions match TRBD2. This CDR3 has 17 residues. Per the germline V gene, CDR1 is SGDLS and CDR2 is YYNGEE. The V gene end was trimmed by 1 base and the J gene end by 4 bases; junction bases not matched to a gene: 6. CDR3 region: CASSVSGLAGVADTQYF. The CDR3 region has the DNA TGTGCCAGCAGCGTAAGCGGACTAGCGGGAGTGGCAGATACGCAGTATTTT.

Only one count was recorded for this clone. The V and J genes are TRBV7-3 and TRBJ2-2, with D perhaps being TRBD1 or TRBD2 (7 bases each). Deletions cut 5 bases from V and 1 base from J, with 17 bases between. The CDR3 runs to 17 residues. The germline V gene has CDR1 SGHTA and CDR2 FQGTGA. In DNA, the CDR3 is TGTGCCAGCAGCCCGCAGGGGGGGCAGTGGAACACCGGGGAGCTGTTTTTT. This encodes CASSPQGGQWNTGELFF.

This chain links TRBV3-1 (or the pseudogene TRBV3-2) with TRBJ2-7, with TRBD2 as a possible D gene (5 bases). This CDR3 is built from 13 residues. CDR1 and CDR2 from the germline V gene are LGHDT and YNNKEL (reference sequence). V dropped 3 bases and J dropped 7 bases, with 13 bases sitting between them. CDR3 DNA: TGTGCCAGCAGCCACCGACAACCGGGGGAGCAGTACTTC. Its protein is CASSHRQPGEQYF.

The genes are TRBV29-1 and TRBJ2-1; D not resolved. CDR1 is SQVTM and CDR2 is ANQGSEA in the germline V gene. This CDR3 has 16 amino acids. V lost 2 bases to trimming and J lost 0 bases, with 14 bases between them. CDR3 sequence (DNA): TGCAGCGTTGAAAATCCCCGATCACGCTCCTACAATGAGCAGTTCTTC. As protein: CSVENPRSRSYNEQFF.